This TCR beta chain was identified in a study of T cell repertoires in cytomegalovirus infection. Across the study: CMV epitopes in the study were HLA-C-restricted (recently identified) and HLA-B-restricted (well studied). In public TCR beta signatures, there were indications of both CMV infection and matching HLA type.

TCRdb re-analysed the reads in MiXCR, keeping a single row per CDR3 protein. The data contain 650,000 to 900,000 distinct CDR3 sequences, over 25% of them singletons. Worth noting for this clonotype: What it binds is unknown.

Study-level results: Ex vivo responses were dominated by HLA-C-restricted CMV-specific TCR beta clonotypes.

V lost 3 bases to trimming and J lost 2 bases; unmatched junction nucleotides: 6. Germline loops: CDR1 KGHSH, CDR2 LQKENI. CDR3 length: 15 amino acids. The sequence derives from a human donor in good health (CMV status not recorded). Some clones in this sample may be carry-over from other donors' samples. The V and J genes are TRBV18 and TRBJ2-5; 7 bases match TRBD2. The input for sequencing was cultured CD8+ T cells from PBMCs, taken from culture after CMV antigen stimulation. The CDR3 spells CASSPSSGSQETQYF. The DNA for the CDR3 is TGTGCCAGCTCACCGAGTAGCGGGTCTCAAGAGACCCAGTACTTC. Full variable domain (remainder filled in from reference TRBV18 and TRBJ2-5): NAGVMQNPRHLVRRRGQEARLRCSPMKGHSHVYWYRQLPEEGLKFMVYLQKENIIDESGMPKERFSAEFPKEGPSILRIQQVVRGDSAAYFCASSPSSGSQETQYFGPGTRLLVL.